This T cell receptor beta chain was documented in a study of cytomegalovirus exposure and HLA in healthy donors. About this clone: What it binds is not known.

Points from the study as a whole: By a later analysis, the bulk of CMV-associated TCR beta chains appeared HLA-restricted. Association with HLA alleles at 0.05 false discovery rate was found for roughly 17,000 TCR beta sequences in a later analysis. Within an earlier analysis, most TCR beta V segments proved productive either about 87% or about 30% of the time.

Germline CDR1 reads SGHVS; CDR2 reads FNYEAQ. The ends lost 2 bases at V and 0 bases at J; junction bases unmatched: 2. This CDR3 is 15 amino acids long. PCR amplification relied on 60 Vbeta primers (plus 13 Jbeta primers). Profiling relied on immunoSEQ multiplex PCR, and the TCRdb table lists in-frame clones only, not all of them. The data hold some 180,000 clones, with around 70% observed a single time. The TCR comes from a male donor in good health and CMV-seronegative. Sequencing was done on a sample of PBMCs. The chain couples TRBV7-6 to TRBJ2-3, with TRBD2 identical over 7 bases. The CDR3 region has the DNA TGTGCCAGCAGCTTAAGGCGGGGGAGCACAGATACGCAGTATTTT. Amino acid sequence: CASSLRRGSTDTQYF. Using reference TRBV7-6 and TRBJ2-3 for the parts outside the CDR3, the full variable domain is GAGVSQSPRYKVTKRGQDVALRCDPISGHVSLYWYRQALGQGPEFLTYFNYEAQQDKSGLPNDRFSAERPEGSISTLTIQRTEQRDSAMYRCASSLRRGSTDTQYFGPGTRLTVL.